The source of this T cell receptor beta chain is a study of T cell responses to AZD1222 COVID-19 vaccine. Some clones are missing from TCRdb's copy, which holds only in-frame ones; the method was immunoSEQ multiplex PCR. This sample has 80,000 to 90,000 clones; roughly 90% occur once, and the top ten carry 4.7%. Per the germline V gene, CDR1 is MNHNS and CDR2 is SASEGT. With 2 bases removed from V and 0 bases from J, the gap between germline ends came to 8 bases. The CDR3 is 15 residues long. The origin of this receptor is an adult in good health. The rearrangement uses TRBV6-1 and TRBJ1-5; a possible D gene is TRBD1 (6 bases). The sequenced sample was peripheral blood, obtained on day 0 of MenACWY control vaccination. CDR3 in DNA: TGTGCCAGCAGTGAACAGGGGAATAGCAATCAGCCCCAGCATTTT. It is translated as CASSEQGNSNQPQHF.